This T cell receptor (beta chain) comes out of a study of STAT5B mutations in CD4+ large granular lymphocyte leukemia (dated 2022 in TCRdb). Describing the broader study: Among the healthy controls, the CDR3 'QG' motif was associated with a particular HLA allele. The TCRbeta repertoires of CD4+ T-cell large granular lymphocyte leukemia patients were compared with the TCRbeta repertoires of healthy blood donors. Flow cytometry performed on FACSCanto II or FACSVerse showed that the purified fractions had more than 95% purity among lymphocytes.

The immunoSEQ assay at survey resolution was applied to genomic DNA for sequencing of TCRbeta rearrangements. The original methods were these. In the TCR sequencing data, the lowest productive clonotype frequency that could be detected was 2.59 x 10-5. Only productive TCRbeta rearrangements, defined as complete and in-frame sequences, were included in the analyses. Simpson clonality, calculated in the immunoSEQ Analyzer version 3.0, was used as the measure of sample clonality. Clones were binned by frequency as very rare, small, medium, large (1-20%) or hyperexpanded (>20%). Generation probabilities were estimated with OLGA 1.2.3, V-gene circos plots were made with VDJtools, specificities were searched in VDJdb, and CDR3 motifs were identified with GLIPH. Held by TCRdb, this immuneACCESS table contains in-frame sequences only and omits some clones. Under half of the omission traces to an unresolved V gene where checked; the cause of the rest is unknown. For V, J and clone size, that table is used; D and trimming come from the DNA. This sample lists tens of thousands of clones; about 78% were detected once. 0.55% to 0.75% of the sample is taken by the ten largest.

To note about this clone: Its cognate antigen has yet to be identified. The sample holds no much larger clone one base away, and base qualities are not on file.

From a lookup of the germline V gene (reference sequence), CDR1 and CDR2 are WNHNN and SYGVQD. V and J lose 3 bases and 0 bases, and a span of 18 bases separates them. The CDR3 spans 18 residues, from the cysteine through the phenylalanine. Only CDR3 DNA is held: 54 bases, read in frame from base 1. Healthy controls were fewer than 40 blood donors whose buffy coats came from the Finnish Red Cross blood service. All TCR-sequenced material derived from peripheral blood: patient blood samples and healthy donor buffy coats. Ficoll-Hypaque gradient centrifugation was used to isolate peripheral blood mononuclear cells. CD4+ cells were magnetically purified from the buffy coats of healthy controls. The Gentra Puregene Cell and Tissue kit was used for genomic DNA extraction, and quantification was performed on a Qubit 2.0 fluorometer. The investigation overall reported the following: TRBV06-family usage was enriched among the top patient clones (8/27) compared with healthy controls (2/35). Greater clonality appeared to be present in CD4-sorted patient repertoires than in healthy CD4+ repertoires, and the difference was retained after the putative leukemic clones were removed. Each patient's main leukemic clonotypes were private, but less than 30% of these clonotypes showed up at low frequency in the non-leukemic repertoires of other patients. Data were not HLA-matched; higher clonality in CD4+ versus CD8+ T-LGLL could reflect the relatively small sample size.

The specimen sequenced was CD4+ T cells from blood buffy coats. This clonotype was sampled from a human donor in good health. The chain uses TRBV10-1 and TRBJ1-3, with the D gene call left open. The CDR3 region has the sequence CASSESQALIRSGNTIYF. The DNA is TGCGCCAGCAGTGAAAGTCAGGCTTTAATACGCTCTGGAAACACCATATATTTT.